The 19 T cell receptor beta chains reported below all come from one sample, sequenced in a study of T cells expressing NK-cell markers. From its re-call of the 5' RACE reads, TCRdb lists each CDR3 protein once, without DNA. The sample totals roughly 450,000 distinct CDR3 sequences. Sequencing input: blood T cells: a sorted CD56 or NKG2C T cell subset, CD4+ or CD8+ T cells, or bulk PBMC T cells (not recorded which). The receptor set was obtained from a woman in her 50s in good health.

The rearrangement uses TRBV20-1 and TRBJ1-6; lacking DNA, the TRBD1 call made by TCRdb goes unchecked. This CDR3 contains 14 residues. Germline V gene lookup returns CDR1 DFQATT and CDR2 SNEGSKA (reference sequence). The CDR3 here is CSAAFGGDNSPLHF.

This sequence joins TRBV11-3 and TRBJ2-1; TCRdb's D call of TRBD1 is untestable without DNA. CDR1 is SGHNT and CDR2 is YENEEA in the germline V gene. This CDR3 region has 13 residues. CDR3 sequence reads: CASRDGHNNEQFF.

This chain links TRBV25-1 with TRBJ2-2. CDR3 length: 14 amino acids. Germline CDR1 is MGHDK and CDR2 is SYGVNS. CDR3 sequence: CASSERANTGELFF.

The chain combines TRBV15 with TRBJ1-3. There are 15 residues in the CDR3. The germline V gene has CDR1 LNHNV and CDR2 YYDKDF (reference sequence). The CDR3: CATSRDRGVGNTIYF.

V and J are TRBV6-5 and TRBJ2-1; TCRdb indicates TRBD2, and absent DNA this call remains unverified. CDR3 length: 14 residues. Germline assignment: CDR1 MNHEY and CDR2 SVGAGI. The CDR3 protein is CASSRLLGNNEQFF.

The chain has TRBV12-3 or TRBV12-4 and TRBJ2-1. The CDR3 has 16 residues. The CDR3 protein is CASTYLKTGSYNEQFF.

This chain joins TRBV6-5 and TRBJ2-2. The germline V gene encodes CDR1 MNHEY and CDR2 SVGAGI. The CDR3 has 15 amino acids. The CDR3: CASSLIGQYTGELFF.

V usage is TRBV15 and J usage is TRBJ2-1; with no DNA, the TCRdb D assignment of TRBD1 cannot be verified. Germline V gene lookup returns CDR1 LNHNV and CDR2 YYDKDF (reference sequence). The CDR3 has 15 amino acids. CDR3 protein: CATSIAGEVYNEQFF.

The chain uses TRBV29-1 and TRBJ1-4. Germline V gene lookup returns CDR1 SQVTM and CDR2 ANQGSEA. The CDR3 is made up of 11 amino acids. The CDR3 is CSVEHNEKLFF.

V gene TRBV6-2 or TRBV6-3 combines with J gene TRBJ2-1; the TRBD2 assignment by TCRdb is unverifiable without DNA. Per the germline V gene, CDR1 is MNHEY and CDR2 is SVGEGT. This CDR3 is 17 amino acids long. The CDR3 sequence is CASSTPEGTSVYNEQFF.

The J gene is TRBJ2-7, the V gene TRBV15; the TCRdb D gene call, TRBD1, has no DNA to confirm it. This CDR3 has 17 residues. CDR1 is LNHNV and CDR2 is YYDKDF in the germline V gene (reference sequence). The CDR3 loop reads CATSRVIMTGDLKRQYF.

The V and J genes are TRBV12-3 or TRBV12-4 and TRBJ2-6; the D call from TCRdb, TRBD2, cannot be confirmed without DNA. The CDR3 is 17 amino acids. The CDR3 sequence: CASSVSGGLSGANVLTF.

The genes are TRBV7-6 and TRBJ2-7; the D call from TCRdb, TRBD1, cannot be confirmed without DNA. Germline V gene data show CDR1 as SGHVS and CDR2 as FNYEAQ. The CDR3 runs to 13 residues. This CDR3 is CASSQRDRSWQYF.

CDR3 amino acids: CASSPDPQGQFF. The chain uses TRBV18 and TRBJ2-1. CDR3 length: 12 amino acids. Germline V CDR1 and CDR2: KGHSH, LQKENI.

The chain is built from TRBV11-2 and TRBJ2-3; TCRdb's D call, TRBD1, is unchecked because there is no DNA. Germline lookup yields CDR1 SGHAT and CDR2 FQNNGV. CDR3 size: 15 residues. The CDR3 loop reads CASSLDRANTDTQYF. Full variable domain (missing parts from reference TRBV11-2 and TRBJ2-3): EAGVAQSPRYKIIEKRQSVAFWCNPISGHATLYWYQQILGQGPKLLIQFQNNGVVDDSQLPKDRFSAERLKGVDSTLKIQPAKLEDSAVYLCASSLDRANTDTQYFGPGTRLTVL.

The chain uses TRBV5-1 and TRBJ1-4. Germline lookup yields CDR1 SGHRS and CDR2 YFSETQ. This CDR3 spans 13 amino acids. CDR3 sequence reads: CASSLSGLERLFF.

The chain recombines TRBV5-6 with TRBJ1-4; TCRdb indicates TRBD1, and absent DNA this call remains unverified. The CDR3 is 17 residues long. Germline V CDR1 and CDR2: SGHDT, YYEEEE. The chain's CDR3 is CASSLFRGSATNEKLFF. The entire variable domain, with the rest obtained from reference TRBV5-6 and TRBJ1-4, is as follows: DAGVTQSPTHLIKTRGQQVTLRCSPKSGHDTVSWYQQALGQGPQFIFQYYEEEERQRGNFPDRFSGHQFPNYSSELNVNALLLGDSALYLCASSLFRGSATNEKLFFGSGTQLSVL.

V gene TRBV29-1 combines with J gene TRBJ2-1; the D call of TRBD2 rests on TCRdb alone, since no DNA is present to check it. Germline CDR1 reads SQVTM; CDR2 reads ANQGSEA. This CDR3 spans 12 amino acids. CDR3 sequence reads: CSGPRAGGEQFF.

V usage is TRBV7-9 and J usage is TRBJ2-1; the D call of TRBD1 rests on TCRdb alone, since no DNA is present to check it. Germline CDR1 reads SEHNR; CDR2 reads FQNEAQ (reference sequence). The CDR3 contains 15 residues. The CDR3: CASSSGTGRLNEQFF.